The 28 T cell receptor beta chains below all came from one sample that was sequenced in a study of T-cell reconstitution after alpha-beta-depleted transplantation in children. TCRbeta library preparation incorporated unique molecular identifiers. TCRdb ran MiXCR on the PCR reads and lists one entry per CDR3 protein. Among fewer than 550,000 distinct CDR3 sequences listed, over 9.5% were seen once. The material was PBMCs, mostly from graft donor cells, obtained 180 days after TCRalphabeta/CD19-depleted stem cell transplant. These receptors were collected from a female patient between 2 and 15 years old who had a stem cell transplant for aplastic anemia, so the T cells may come from the graft donor.

The rearrangement uses TRBV7-9 and TRBJ2-4; 9 bases line up with TRBD2. The CDR3 runs 17 residues. V was pared by 1 base and J by 0 bases, with 4 bases of the junction left unmatched. Germline CDR1 reads SEHNR; CDR2 reads FQNEAQ (reference sequence). CDR3 DNA: TGTGCCAGCAGCTTAGGAGGCGGGAGGGCAGCCAAAAACATTCAGTACTTC. It yields the protein CASSLGGGRAAKNIQYF.

This clonotype was detected a few times. This chain uses TRBV20-1 with TRBJ2-5; D not resolved. The ends were cut back, 3 bases at V and 4 bases at J, with 9 bases in the middle. Germline V gives CDR1 DFQATT, CDR2 SNEGSKA (reference sequence). This CDR3 region has 12 residues. CDR3 amino acids: CSASNKGETQYF. CDR3 bases: TGCAGTGCTAGTAACAAGGGAGAGACCCAGTACTTC.

This clonotype was detected only a few times. The J gene is TRBJ2-5, the V gene TRBV5-1; 8 bases are shared with TRBD2. The germline V gene encodes CDR1 SGHRS and CDR2 YFSETQ. Trimming removed 0 bases from V and 5 bases from J; junction bases left unmatched: 9. The CDR3 totals 16 residues. The CDR3, as DNA: TGCGCCAGCAGCTTGGAGGCGGGAGGCTTTGTCGAGACCCAGTACTTC. It specifies CASSLEAGGFVETQYF.

Ten or more counts support this clonotype. The chain employs TRBV4-1 and TRBJ2-4; D call uncertain. CDR3 length equals 16 residues. In germline, CDR1 is MGHRA, CDR2 YSYEKL. The V end lost 7 bases, the J end lost 0 bases, and 16 bases lay between the germline ends. CDR3: CASTLGGPLAKNIQYF. The CDR3 DNA follows: TGCGCCAGCACCCTAGGTGGACCACTAGCCAAAAACATTCAGTACTTC.

The CDR3 loop reads CATSARNTGELFF. The CDR3 DNA reads TGTGCCACCAGTGCCAGGAACACCGGGGAGCTGTTTTTT. The rearrangement links TRBV24-1 to TRBJ2-2; D remains ambiguous. V dropped 5 bases and J dropped 1 base, with 4 bases sitting between them. This CDR3 spans 13 amino acids. Germline CDR1 is KGHDR and CDR2 is SFDVKD.

The V and J genes are TRBV7-8 and TRBJ1-1; D gene ambiguous. Germline V gene data show CDR1 as SGHVS and CDR2 as FQNEAQ. V was pared by 1 base and J by 7 bases, with 10 bases between. The CDR3 contains 13 residues. The CDR3 nucleotides are TGTGCCAGCAGCTTAGTATTAAAAGGTGAAGCTTTCTTT. Translated, it gives CASSLVLKGEAFF.

This clonotype was detected ten times or more. The rearrangement uses TRBV12-3 or TRBV12-4 and TRBJ1-2; 7 nucleotides match TRBD1. The CDR3 spans 16 residues. Trimming removed 4 bases from V and 6 bases from J; junction bases left unmatched: 14. The CDR3 reads CASSYTIGQDKDGYTF. In DNA form, the CDR3 reads TGTGCCAGCAGTTATACTATTGGACAGGACAAAGATGGCTACACCTTC.

The J gene is TRBJ1-2, the V gene TRBV20-1; D perhaps matches TRBD1 (6 bases). The germline CDR1 and CDR2 sequences are DFQATT and SNEGSKA (reference sequence). This CDR3 is 12 amino acids long. V shed 7 bases and J shed 8 bases, with 17 bases lying between them. CDR3 region: CSGWRGMSGYTF. The CDR3 DNA reads as TGCAGTGGCTGGAGGGGGATGTCGGGCTACACCTTC.

This clonotype was found a few times. V and J are TRBV7-2 and TRBJ1-5; 8 nucleotides line up with TRBD1. The V gene end was trimmed by 5 bases and the J gene end by 0 bases; junction bases not matched to a gene: 6. This CDR3 has 16 amino acids. Per germline, CDR1 SGHTA and CDR2 FQGNSA. The CDR3 loop is CASSPGTGYSNQPQHF. As DNA, the CDR3 is TGTGCCAGCAGCCCAGGGACAGGCTATAGCAATCAGCCCCAGCATTTT.

This clonotype was recorded a few times. The chain recombines TRBV19 with TRBJ2-3; D gene ambiguous. This CDR3 is 16 amino acids long. V was pared by 3 bases and J by 2 bases, with 15 bases between. Germline V gene sequence: CDR1 LNHDA, CDR2 SQIVND (reference sequence). CDR3 loop: CASSMRFGSYTDTQYF. As DNA, the CDR3 is TGTGCCAGTAGTATGAGATTCGGCAGCTACACAGATACGCAGTATTTT.

The rearrangement links TRBV29-1 to TRBJ2-2; tentative D call: TRBD2 (5 bases). Germline CDR1 and CDR2: SQVTM and ANQGSEA. The CDR3 covers 16 residues. V shed 7 bases and J shed 2 bases, with 20 bases lying between them. The CDR3 DNA reads as TGCAGCGCCGTGGGGTCCAGAGGGAATAACACCGGGGAGCTGTTTTTT. Its protein is CSAVGSRGNNTGELFF.

This clonotype was observed many times. The J gene is TRBJ2-3, the V gene TRBV10-3, with unresolved D. CDR1 and CDR2 (germline): ENHRY, SYGVKD. The CDR3 consists of 18 residues. V shed 5 bases and J shed 2 bases, with 23 bases lying between them. This chain's CDR3 is CAISNIYRQDTHTDTQYF. In DNA, the CDR3 is TGTGCCATCAGTAACATCTACAGACAAGACACACACACAGATACGCAGTATTTT.

In this sample, this clonotype turned up many times. The chain couples TRBV6-5 to TRBJ2-4; D tentatively fits TRBD1 or TRBD2 (7 bases each). Germline-derived CDR1 and CDR2 are MNHEY and SVGAGI. The CDR3 loop spans 17 amino acids. V dropped 3 bases and J dropped 6 bases, with 21 bases sitting between them. The CDR3 region is CASSYIIWQGEGNIQYF. In nucleotides, the CDR3 is TGTGCCAGCAGTTATATTATTTGGCAGGGGGAGGGAAACATTCAGTACTTC.

In its sample, this clonotype was seen a few times. This chain connects TRBV28 to TRBJ2-5; 7 bases map to TRBD1. The germline CDR1 and CDR2 sequences are MDHEN and SYDVKM. The CDR3 runs 13 residues. V dropped 6 bases and J dropped 4; count of bases not matched to a gene: 5. The CDR3 region is CASRTGSPETQYF. As DNA, the CDR3 is TGTGCCAGCAGGACAGGGTCCCCAGAGACCCAGTACTTC.

The CDR3 DNA reads TGTGCCATCAGTAGCGGGACGACCCGCTACGAGCAGTACTTC. This gives the protein CAISSGTTRYEQYF. The chain recombines TRBV10-3 with TRBJ2-7, with 7 bases that match TRBD2. Germline values: CDR1 ENHRY, CDR2 SYGVKD. This CDR3 spans 14 amino acids. Unmatched junction bases numbered 7, after V lost 5 bases and J lost 3 bases.

This clonotype was found a few times. The chain employs TRBV3-1 and TRBJ2-7; tentatively, D is TRBD2 (5 bases). V lost 1 base, J lost 5 bases, and 9 bases lay in between. This CDR3 spans 13 amino acids. Germline-derived CDR1 and CDR2 are LGHDT and YNNKEL (reference sequence). CDR3 nucleotides: TGTGCCAGCAGCCAAGGCCTAGCTCACGAGCAGTACTTC. Residues: CASSQGLAHEQYF.

This rearrangement joins TRBV9 to TRBJ2-2; TRBD2 matches at 13 bases. This CDR3 is 18 amino acids long. J was trimmed by 0 bases and V by 2 bases; bases with no gene match: 4. Germline CDR1 is SGDLS and CDR2 is YYNGEE. The CDR3 here is CASSVRTSGSANTGELFF. The CDR3 DNA follows: TGTGCCAGCAGCGTCCGGACTAGCGGGAGCGCGAACACCGGGGAGCTGTTTTTT.

This clonotype was detected many times. CDR3 coding DNA: TGTGCCAGCAGCTACCGACTAGCGGGATACAATGAGCAGTTCTTC. Encoded protein: CASSYRLAGYNEQFF. The chain couples TRBV3-1 to TRBJ2-1; 11 positions agree with TRBD2. Looked up from germline, CDR1 is LGHDT and CDR2 is YNNKEL (reference sequence). This CDR3 has 15 residues. V was clipped by 5 bases and J by 4 bases; unmatched bases: 4.

The chain recombines TRBV29-1 with TRBJ2-7; 9 bases are shared with TRBD1. Unmatched junction bases numbered 4, after V lost 1 base and J lost 3 bases. CDR1 is SQVTM and CDR2 is ANQGSEA in the germline V gene. The CDR3 length is 14 residues. The CDR3 spells CSVEVRTGDYEQYF. DNA of the CDR3: TGCAGCGTTGAAGTCAGGACAGGGGACTACGAGCAGTACTTC.

This clonotype was seen a handful of times. J is TRBJ2-1 and V is TRBV7-2; D remains unclear. The germline gives CDR1 SGHTA, CDR2 FQGNSA. The V end lost 7 bases, the J end lost 7 bases, and 14 bases lay between the germline ends. CDR3 size: 13 residues. The CDR3 coding sequence is TGTGCCAGCATCACGGAGCGCCGGAATGAGCAGTTCTTC. Translating gives CASITERRNEQFF.

This clonotype was seen at least ten times. The rearrangement links TRBV5-1 to TRBJ2-1; 8 nucleotides align to TRBD1. V lost 3 bases, J lost 8 bases, and 10 bases stayed unmatched. The CDR3 consists of 15 residues. Germline-derived CDR1 and CDR2 are SGHRS and YFSETQ. The CDR3 DNA reads as TGCGCCAGCAGCTCCGACGGACAGGGTTTGCATGAGCAGTTCTTC. This encodes CASSSDGQGLHEQFF.

This clonotype has only a few counts. This rearrangement joins TRBV28 to TRBJ2-1, with a weak D call TRBD1 (6 bases). The germline gives CDR1 MDHEN, CDR2 SYDVKM. This CDR3 has 15 residues. Trimming took 3 bases from V and 5 from J, leaving 14 bases between them. The CDR3 is CASSFWGTPNNEQFF. CDR3 nucleotide sequence: TGTGCCAGCAGTTTTTGGGGGACACCGAACAATGAGCAGTTCTTC.

The genes are TRBV2 and TRBJ2-7; TRBD1 agrees at 7 bases. Per germline, CDR1 SNHLY and CDR2 FYNNEI. The CDR3 runs to 12 residues. V was clipped by 6 bases and J by 1 base; unmatched bases: 0. This CDR3 is CASRDRSYEQYF. DNA for the CDR3: TGTGCCAGCAGGGACAGGTCCTACGAGCAGTACTTC.

The chain is built from TRBV18 and TRBJ2-3; D uncertain. V was pared by 5 bases and J by 0 bases, with 12 bases between. Germline-derived CDR1 and CDR2 are KGHSH and LQKENI. CDR3 length: 15 amino acids. CDR3 region: CASSFKESSTDTQYF. The CDR3 DNA is TGTGCCAGCTCATTCAAGGAGAGTAGCACAGATACGCAGTATTTT.

The chain joins TRBV7-9 to TRBJ1-1, with D perhaps matching TRBD1 (5 bases). Per germline, CDR1 SEHNR and CDR2 FQNEAQ (reference sequence). The CDR3 runs to 15 residues. The V gene lost 2 bases and the J gene lost 4 bases, with 14 bases spanning the gap. CDR3 residues: CASSLYLAGTTEAFF. The CDR3 nucleotides are TGTGCCAGCAGCTTATACCTAGCGGGGACCACTGAAGCTTTCTTT.

This clonotype turned up a few times. This chain connects TRBV28 to TRBJ1-2; D might be TRBD1 (6 bases). This CDR3 has 12 residues. The germline gives CDR1 MDHEN, CDR2 SYDVKM. V was shortened by 3 bases and J by 7 bases, with 9 bases between the two germline ends. The CDR3 DNA reads as TGTGCCAGCAGTTTTTCGGGGGCTGGCTACACCTTC. It is translated as CASSFSGAGYTF.

This clonotype was observed a few times. The chain joins TRBV18 to TRBJ1-5; D call uncertain. Trimming left V 6 bases short and J 5 bases short, with 8 bases between. CDR3 length: 12 amino acids. CDR1 and CDR2 from the germline V gene are KGHSH and LQKENI. CDR3 coding DNA: TGTGCCAGCTCCCCGAGTGATCAGCCCCAGCATTTT. Amino acid sequence: CASSPSDQPQHF.

This clonotype came up a few times. The chain recombines TRBV5-1 with TRBJ1-2; no firm D call. Germline V gene data show CDR1 as SGHRS and CDR2 as YFSETQ. Between the trimmed V and J ends, which lost 0 bases and 4 bases, there was a span of 13 bases. CDR3 length equals 15 residues. The CDR3 spells CASSLVREGSYGYTF. The CDR3 region has the DNA TGCGCCAGCAGCTTGGTGAGGGAAGGTAGCTATGGCTACACCTTC.